This is a list of T cell receptor beta chains from one sample in a study of blood T cell repertoires in COVID-19. TCRdb keeps only in-frame clones here, not all; method: immunoSEQ multiplex PCR. This repertoire shows about 150,000 clones, 84% found once; its top ten account for approximately 2.6%. What was sequenced was peripheral blood. All receptors come from a woman older than 75 with COVID-19, enrolled during active disease. The CDR3 runs from the conserved cysteine through the conserved F or W. Each record gives: D gene, clone size, V gene, J gene, CDR3 DNA, CDR3 protein. The D gene is left open where the match is weak. Size values are once, few and many counts, or a class for expanded clones, and some rows have none.

D: TRBD1
size: NA
V: TRBV4-1
J: TRBJ2-5
DNA: TGCGCCAGCAGCCAAGCGTCCGGGACAGCGGAGACCCAGTACTTC
CDR3: CASSQASGTAETQYF

D: TRBD1
size: NA
V: TRBV18
J: TRBJ1-5
DNA: TGTGCCAGCTCACTGACAGGGGGCTGGGATCAGCCCCAGCATTTT
CDR3: CASSLTGGWDQPQHF

D: NA
size: NA
V: TRBV5-5
J: TRBJ2-7
DNA: TGTGCCAGCAGCTGGACAGTTAATCGGTACGAGCAGTACTTC
CDR3: CASSWTVNRYEQYF

D: NA
size: NA
V: TRBV9
J: TRBJ2-7
DNA: TGTGCCAGCAGCGTCTTCCAGGGTAGCCACGAGCAGTACTTC
CDR3: CASSVFQGSHEQYF

D: TRBD1
size: NA
V: TRBV7-3
J: TRBJ1-2
DNA: TGTGCCAGCAGATCTCAGGGGGCCTATGGCTACACCTTC
CDR3: CASRSQGAYGYTF

D: TRBD1
size: NA
V: TRBV5-6
J: TRBJ2-3
DNA: TGTGCCAGCAGCGGTACAGGGGTTGGCACAGATACGCAGTATTTT
CDR3: CASSGTGVGTDTQYF

D: TRBD2
size: NA
V: TRBV5-1
J: TRBJ2-3
DNA: TGCGCCAGCCTCAGACTAGCGGGGGTCACAGATACGCAGTATTTT
CDR3: CASLRLAGVTDTQYF

D: TRBD1
size: NA
V: TRBV6-5
J: TRBJ2-7
DNA: TGTGCCAGCAGTTACGCGACCGGGACAGGCAGTCCAGGGCAGTACTTC
CDR3: CASSYATGTGSPGQYF

D: NA
size: once
V: TRBV5-6
J: TRBJ2-5
DNA: TGTGCCAGCAGCTTGGCGTCTAGCGTGTACCAAGAGACCCAGTACTTC
CDR3: CASSLASSVYQETQYF

D: TRBD2
size: NA
V: TRBV10-3
J: TRBJ2-3
DNA: TGTGCCATCAGCACACTAGCGGGGGGTACAGATACGCAGTATTTT
CDR3: CAISTLAGGTDTQYF

D: NA
size: NA
V: TRBV10-2
J: TRBJ1-5
DNA: TGCGCCAGCAGTGAGTTAAGGGGCTTGGCCCAGCCCCAGCATTTT
CDR3: CASSELRGLAQPQHF

D: NA
size: NA
V: TRBV4-2
J: TRBJ2-6
DNA: TGTGCCAGCAGCCAACCCCAGGGCAGGACCGAATGGTCTGGGGCCAACGTCCTGACTTTC
CDR3: CASSQPQGRTEWSGANVLTF

D: TRBD1
size: NA
V: TRBV28
J: TRBJ2-1
DNA: TGTGCCAGCAGCAGCCCAGCCAGGGGGCGGAGCTACAATGAGCAGTTCTTC
CDR3: CASSSPARGRSYNEQFF

D: NA
size: NA
V: TRBV10-3
J: TRBJ1-5
DNA: TGTGCCATCAGTGAGTCGGGCAGGGCCCGGCCCCAGCATTTT
CDR3: CAISESGRARPQHF

D: TRBD1
size: NA
V: TRBV5-5
J: TRBJ1-5
DNA: TGTGCCAGCAGCCTTGGGACAGGGGAGGCTCAGCCCCAGCATTTT
CDR3: CASSLGTGEAQPQHF

D: NA
size: NA
V: TRBV5-1
J: TRBJ1-4
DNA: TGCGCCAGCAGCTTGGGGGGCACTAATGAAAAACTGTTTTTT
CDR3: CASSLGGTNEKLFF

D: TRBD1
size: NA
V: TRBV27
J: TRBJ2-2
DNA: TGTGCCAGCGGCATCAGGGGGCGCCTTAACACCGGGGAGCTGTTTTTT
CDR3: CASGIRGRLNTGELFF

D: NA
size: few
V: TRBV5-1
J: TRBJ1-1
DNA: TGCGCCAGCAGCTTGGAGGACTTTTCGAACACTGAAGCTTTCTTT
CDR3: CASSLEDFSNTEAFF

D: NA
size: NA
V: TRBV11-3
J: TRBJ2-1
DNA: TGTGCCAGCAGCTCGCTAAACAATGAGCAGTTCTTC
CDR3: CASSSLNNEQFF

D: NA
size: NA
V: TRBV10-3
J: TRBJ2-1
DNA: TGTGCCATCAGTGATCGCGGGACCTACAATGAGCAGTTCTTC
CDR3: CAISDRGTYNEQFF

D: NA
size: NA
V: TRBV5-5
J: TRBJ2-7
DNA: TGTGCCAGCAGTCCCGGTTTCGAGCAGTACTTC
CDR3: CASSPGFEQYF